This is a list of T cell receptor beta chains from one sample in a study of response to subunit inactivated influenza vaccine. One entry per CDR3 protein, called by TCRdb with MiXCR from the RT-PCR reads. Seen here are around 760,000 distinct CDR3 sequences, 14% observed once, and the top ten hold around 6.5%. Material: PBMCs from blood, obtained less than 15 days before vaccination. Receptor source: a man in his fifties who received an inactivated influenza vaccine. Both conserved end residues are part of each CDR3. The D gene is left open where the match is weak. Expanded clones are given a class, and other clones once, few, many or no size at all.

many	TRBV4-1	TRBD1	TRBJ2-2	TGCGCCAGCAGCCAAGACAGGGGGCTTAACTCCGGGGAGCTGTTTTTT	CASSQDRGLNSGELFF
many	TRBV10-3	-	TRBJ1-6	TGTGCCATCAGTGTACGGCTGGATAATTCACCCCTCCACTTT	CAISVRLDNSPLHF
many	TRBV12-3/TRBV12-4	-	TRBJ2-2	TGTGCCAGCAGGCCAGGGTTTGCAGGGGAGCTGTTTTTT	CASRPGFAGELFF
-	TRBV11-2	TRBD1	TRBJ2-7	TGTGCCAGCAGCTTGCCTCGTCCGGGACAGGGGGCCTACGAGCAGTACTTC	CASSLPRPGQGAYEQYF
few	TRBV10-3	TRBD2	TRBJ2-7	TGTGCCATCAGTGAGTCGATAGAGGGAGCGGGGTCCTACGAGCAGTACTTC	CAISESIEGAGSYEQYF
few	TRBV15	-	TRBJ2-5	TGTGCCACCAGCAGAGATTATAGGGGGCAAGAGACCCAGTACTTC	CATSRDYRGQETQYF
once	TRBV7-2	-	TRBJ1-4	TGTGCCAGCAGCTTAGGGCAGGGAGGGCGTGAAAAACTGTTTTTT	CASSLGQGGREKLFF
few	TRBV20-1	-	TRBJ2-7	TGCAGTGCCCGAGACATGCCGAGCTCCTACGAGCAGTACTTC	CSARDMPSSYEQYF
-	TRBV12-3/TRBV12-4	-	TRBJ2-3	TGTGCCAGCAGCCGCCGGGGCACAGATACGCAGTATTTT	CASSRRGTDTQYF
-	TRBV3-1	TRBD1	TRBJ1-1	TGTGCCAGCAGCCAACGGGACAGGGCGGACACTGAAGCTTTCTTT	CASSQRDRADTEAFF
-	TRBV5-1	TRBD1	TRBJ2-7	TGCGCCAGCAGTTCCCCGGACAGGGGGCGGAACGAGCAGTACTTC	CASSSPDRGRNEQYF
-	TRBV10-3	-	TRBJ2-2	TGTGCCCCCGCCGGAGACAATTTTTCCCGGGAGCTGTTTTTT	CAPAGDNFSRELFF
-	TRBV20-1	TRBD1	TRBJ2-3	TGCAGTGCCCCGGGACAGGGTGGCACAGATACGCAGTATTTT	CSAPGQGGTDTQYF
many	TRBV11-2	-	TRBJ2-2	TGTGCCAGCAGCGACCACACCGGGGAGCTGTTTTTT	CASSDHTGELFF
many	TRBV18	-	TRBJ2-5	TGTGCCAGCAGCCCCACAGGGAGGGAGACCCAGTACTTC	CASSPTGRETQYF
-	TRBV6-5	-	TRBJ1-1	TGTGCCAGCAGTGGGCCGGGATCTAGGGGTTTCTTT	CASSGPGSRGFF
many	TRBV15	-	TRBJ2-5	TGTGCCACCAGTCGGACCCAAGAGACCCAGTACTTC	CATSRTQETQYF
few	TRBV28	TRBD2	TRBJ2-3	TGTGCCAGCAATAGGGCGGGAGCGGCAGATACGCAGTATTTT	CASNRAGAADTQYF
-	TRBV12-3/TRBV12-4	-	TRBJ2-7	TGTGCCAGCAAACTACAGGCAGGAGTAGACGAGCAGTACTTC	CASKLQAGVDEQYF
few	TRBV20-1	TRBD1	TRBJ1-5	TGCAGTGCTAGAGCGGGACAGGGGGCGGGTAGTCAGCCCCAGCATTTT	CSARAGQGAGSQPQHF
-	TRBV4-2	-	TRBJ1-4	TGTGCCAGCAGCCAAGTCCAACGGCAGAATGAAAAACTGTTTTTT	CASSQVQRQNEKLFF
few	TRBV28	-	TRBJ2-4	TGTGCCAGCAGTTTGCCCTTGGTGGGAGTAGCCAAAAACATTCAGTACTTC	CASSLPLVGVAKNIQYF
-	TRBV6-1	-	TRBJ1-6	TGTGCCAGCAGGGTGACGGAATCCCTCCACTTT	CASRVTESLHF
-	TRBV12-3/TRBV12-4	TRBD1	TRBJ1-5	TGTGCCAGCAGTCCTACACTGGGGACAGGGGGTCAGCCCCAGCATTTT	CASSPTLGTGGQPQHF
-	TRBV9	TRBD2	TRBJ2-5	TGTGCCAGCAGCCCCGGGGTAGCGGGAGCCAAGCAAGAGACCCAGTACTTC	CASSPGVAGAKQETQYF
few	TRBV2	TRBD1	TRBJ1-5	TGTGCCAGCGGGACAGGGGGCTATGGCAATCAGCCCCAGCATTTT	CASGTGGYGNQPQHF
few	TRBV6-2/TRBV6-3	TRBD1	TRBJ2-3	TGTGCCAGCAGTCCCAACAGGGGGGATACGCAGTATTTT	CASSPNRGDTQYF
few	TRBV4-3	-	TRBJ2-1	TGCGCCAGCAGCCGGGCCCTTGAGAATGAGCAGTTCTTC	CASSRALENEQFF
few	TRBV18	TRBD1	TRBJ2-3	TGTGCCAGCTCACGAAACAGGGGGCGCACAGATACGCAGTATTTT	CASSRNRGRTDTQYF
-	TRBV19	-	TRBJ2-5	TGTGCCAGTAGTCCAGCCGGATCCGGGACACTCATAGAGACCCAGTACTTC	CASSPAGSGTLIETQYF
few	TRBV4-2	-	TRBJ2-6	TGTGCCAGCAGACCTACAGGCTCTGGGGCCAACGTCCTGACTTTC	CASRPTGSGANVLTF
few	TRBV20-1	TRBD2	TRBJ2-1	TGCAGTGCCGGGCTAGCGGGCCTCTCCTACAATGAGCAGTTCTTC	CSAGLAGLSYNEQFF
-	TRBV5-6	-	TRBJ2-1	TGTGCCAGCAAGCGGTTCGTTCCGTCCAATGAGCAGTTCTTC	CASKRFVPSNEQFF
many	TRBV7-8	-	TRBJ1-5	TGTGCCAGCAGCTTAGGGGGCACTCGCAATCAGCCCCAGCATTTT	CASSLGGTRNQPQHF
-	TRBV6-5	TRBD1	TRBJ1-5	TGTGCCAGCAGTTCCTCTGCCCAGGGGGGCCCTCAGCATTTT	CASSSSAQGGPQHF
few	TRBV6-2/TRBV6-3	TRBD2	TRBJ2-2	TGTGCCAGCAGCTACCTAGCGGGAGCGAACACCGGGGAGCTGTTTTTT	CASSYLAGANTGELFF
-	TRBV12-3/TRBV12-4	TRBD2	TRBJ2-1	TGTGCCAGCAGCTACGGGCGGGGGGTCTACAATGAGCAGTTCTTC	CASSYGRGVYNEQFF
-	TRBV6-5	TRBD1	TRBJ1-2	TGTGCCAGCAGTTACTCGACAGGGGAGATCTATGGCTACACCTTC	CASSYSTGEIYGYTF
-	TRBV28	-	TRBJ2-7	TGTGCCAGCAGACACACGGACAGTTGGTCCGACGAGCAGTACTTC	CASRHTDSWSDEQYF
-	TRBV12-3/TRBV12-4	TRBD1	TRBJ1-3	TGTGCCAGCAGTGACAGGGTTACTGGAAACACCATATATTTT	CASSDRVTGNTIYF
few	TRBV3-1	-	TRBJ2-5	TGTGCCAGCAGCCCCCGGCGGGGTCCAGAGACCCAGTACTTC	CASSPRRGPETQYF
-	TRBV7-2	-	TRBJ1-6	TGTGCCAGCAGCTTAAACCCACTGAATTCACCCCTCCACTTT	CASSLNPLNSPLHF
many	TRBV6-1	TRBD1	TRBJ1-2	TGTGCCAGCAGTGGTAGGGGGCTCTACTATGGCTACACCTTC	CASSGRGLYYGYTF
-	TRBV28	TRBD2	TRBJ2-3	TGTGCCAGCAGCTCTAGCGGGGAGTTAGATACGCAGTATTTT	CASSSSGELDTQYF